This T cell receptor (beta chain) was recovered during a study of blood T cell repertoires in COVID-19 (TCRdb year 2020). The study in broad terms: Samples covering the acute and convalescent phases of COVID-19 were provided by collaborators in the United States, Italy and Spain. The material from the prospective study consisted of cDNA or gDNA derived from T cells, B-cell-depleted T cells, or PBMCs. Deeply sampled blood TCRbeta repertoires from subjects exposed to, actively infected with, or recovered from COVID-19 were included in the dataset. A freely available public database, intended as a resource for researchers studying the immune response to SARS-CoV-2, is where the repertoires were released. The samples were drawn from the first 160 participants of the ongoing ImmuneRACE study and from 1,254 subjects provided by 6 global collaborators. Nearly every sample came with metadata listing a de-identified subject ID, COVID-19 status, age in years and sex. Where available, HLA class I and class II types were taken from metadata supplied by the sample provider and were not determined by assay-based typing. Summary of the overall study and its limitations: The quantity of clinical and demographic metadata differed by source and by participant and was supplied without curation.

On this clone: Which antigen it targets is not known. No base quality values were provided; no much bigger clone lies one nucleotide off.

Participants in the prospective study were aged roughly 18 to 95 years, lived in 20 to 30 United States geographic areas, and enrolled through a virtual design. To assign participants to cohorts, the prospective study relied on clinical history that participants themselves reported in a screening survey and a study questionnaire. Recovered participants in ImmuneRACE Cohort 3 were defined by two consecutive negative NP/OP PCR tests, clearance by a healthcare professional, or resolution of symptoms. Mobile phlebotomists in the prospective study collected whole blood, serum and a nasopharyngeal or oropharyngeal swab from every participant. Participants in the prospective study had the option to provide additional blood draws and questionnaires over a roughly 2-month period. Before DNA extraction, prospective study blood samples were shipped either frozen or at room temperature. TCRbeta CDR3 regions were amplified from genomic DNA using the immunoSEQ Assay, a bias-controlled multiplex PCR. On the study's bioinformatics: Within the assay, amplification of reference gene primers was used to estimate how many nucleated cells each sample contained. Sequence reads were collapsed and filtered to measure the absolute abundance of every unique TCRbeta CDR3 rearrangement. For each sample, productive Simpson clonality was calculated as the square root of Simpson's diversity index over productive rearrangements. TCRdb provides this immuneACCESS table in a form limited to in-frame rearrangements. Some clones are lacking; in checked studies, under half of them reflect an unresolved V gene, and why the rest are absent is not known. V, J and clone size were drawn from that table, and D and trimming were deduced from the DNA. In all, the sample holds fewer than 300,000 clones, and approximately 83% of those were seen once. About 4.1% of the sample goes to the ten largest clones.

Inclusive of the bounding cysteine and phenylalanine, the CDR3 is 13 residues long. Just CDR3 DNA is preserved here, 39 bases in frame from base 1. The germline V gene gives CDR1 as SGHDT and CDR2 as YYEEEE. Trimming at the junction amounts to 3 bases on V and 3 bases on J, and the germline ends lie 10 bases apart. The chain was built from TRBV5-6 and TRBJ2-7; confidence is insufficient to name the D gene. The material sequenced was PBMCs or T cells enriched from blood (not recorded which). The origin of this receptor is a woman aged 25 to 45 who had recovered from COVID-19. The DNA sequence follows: TGTGCCAGCAGCTGGCAGGAAAGCTACGAGCAGTACTTC. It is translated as CASSWQESYEQYF.